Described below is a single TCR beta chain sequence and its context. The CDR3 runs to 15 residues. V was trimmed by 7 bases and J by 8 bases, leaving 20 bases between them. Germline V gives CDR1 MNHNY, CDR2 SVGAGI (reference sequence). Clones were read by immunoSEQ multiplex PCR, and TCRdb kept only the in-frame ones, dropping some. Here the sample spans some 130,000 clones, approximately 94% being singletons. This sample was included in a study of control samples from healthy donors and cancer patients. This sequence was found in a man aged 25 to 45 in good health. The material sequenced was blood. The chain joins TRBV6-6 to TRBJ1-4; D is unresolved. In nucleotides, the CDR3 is TGTGCCAGCACGGGAGGTAGGAGGGTCTACGAAAAACTGTTTTTT. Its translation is CASTGGRRVYEKLFF.